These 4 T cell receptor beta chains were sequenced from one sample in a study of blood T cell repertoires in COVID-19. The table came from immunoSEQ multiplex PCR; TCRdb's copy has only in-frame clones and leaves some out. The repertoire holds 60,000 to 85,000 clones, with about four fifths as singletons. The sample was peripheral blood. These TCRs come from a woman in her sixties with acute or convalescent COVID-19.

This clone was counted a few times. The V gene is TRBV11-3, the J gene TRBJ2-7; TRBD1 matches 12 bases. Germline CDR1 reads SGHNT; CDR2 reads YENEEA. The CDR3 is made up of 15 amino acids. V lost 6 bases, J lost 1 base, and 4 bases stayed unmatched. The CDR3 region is CASSMGQGASYEQYF. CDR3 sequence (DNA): TGTGCCAGCAGTATGGGACAGGGGGCTTCCTACGAGCAGTACTTC.

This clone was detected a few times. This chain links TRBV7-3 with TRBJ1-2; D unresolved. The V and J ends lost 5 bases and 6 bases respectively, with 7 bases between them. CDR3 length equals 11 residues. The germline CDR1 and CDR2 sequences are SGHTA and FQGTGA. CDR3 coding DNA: TGTGCCAGCAGCCCCCCTCATGGCTACACCTTC. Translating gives CASSPPHGYTF.

In DNA, the CDR3 is TGTGCCAGCTCACGACCCCCCGAGGGCAATGAGCAGTTCTTC. Its protein product is CASSRPPEGNEQFF. The chain couples TRBV18 to TRBJ2-1, with D possibly matching TRBD2 (5 bases). V lost 4 bases and J lost 6, with 13 bases in between. Germline V CDR1 and CDR2: KGHSH, LQKENI. The CDR3 covers 14 residues.

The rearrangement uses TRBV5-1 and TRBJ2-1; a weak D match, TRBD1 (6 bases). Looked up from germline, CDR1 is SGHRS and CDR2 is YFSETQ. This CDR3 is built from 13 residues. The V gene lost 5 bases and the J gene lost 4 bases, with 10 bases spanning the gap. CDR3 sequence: CASRTGHYNEQFF. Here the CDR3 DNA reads TGCGCCAGCAGGACAGGTCATTACAATGAGCAGTTCTTC.